The clone carrying this TCR beta chain was seen only a few times. This record comes from a study of blood T cell repertoires in COVID-19. Study-wide context: From the United States, Italy and Spain came samples of acute and convalescent COVID-19.

The authors' processing: Cell counts per sample came from amplifying reference gene primers. Measured with immunoSEQ multiplex PCR; TCRdb has only the in-frame clones, and not every one. That table supplies the V and J calls and clone size; D and trimming were determined from the DNA. The sample holds around 66,000 clones, around four fifths seen once. From germline, CDR1 is MNHEY and CDR2 SMNVEV (reference sequence). The length of the CDR3 is 14 residues. V was pared by 9 bases and J by 0 bases, with 9 bases between. Sequencing was performed on peripheral blood. The chain has TRBV27 and TRBJ2-6; TRBD1 might be the D (5 bases). The TCR comes from a human donor in a cohort sampled during active COVID-19. The CDR3 sequence is CASTGVSGANVLTF. The CDR3, as DNA: TGTGCCAGTACAGGTGTCTCTGGGGCCAACGTCCTGACTTTC.